This TCR beta chain was retrieved from a study of T cell responses to AZD1222 COVID-19 vaccine. Regarding the study as a whole: The study found Spike-specific TCR breadth and depth rose after two AZD1222 doses.

Points on this clone: Its antigen remains unidentified.

Looked up from germline, CDR1 is MNHEY and CDR2 is SVGAGI. This CDR3 contains 14 residues. With V trimmed by 6 bases and J by 3 bases, 2 bases remained unmatched. Sequencing used immunoSEQ multiplex PCR; TCRdb keeps in-frame clones, though not all of them. The sample lists some 82,000 clones, over 80% occurring once. J is TRBJ1-4 and V is TRBV6-5, with TRBD1 matching over 9 bases. The receptor was derived from an adult in good health. This specimen was peripheral blood, taken on day 0 of AZD1222 vaccination. CDR3 amino acids: CASRDRGSNEKLFF. DNA of the CDR3: TGTGCCAGCAGGGACAGGGGATCTAATGAAAAACTGTTTTTT.